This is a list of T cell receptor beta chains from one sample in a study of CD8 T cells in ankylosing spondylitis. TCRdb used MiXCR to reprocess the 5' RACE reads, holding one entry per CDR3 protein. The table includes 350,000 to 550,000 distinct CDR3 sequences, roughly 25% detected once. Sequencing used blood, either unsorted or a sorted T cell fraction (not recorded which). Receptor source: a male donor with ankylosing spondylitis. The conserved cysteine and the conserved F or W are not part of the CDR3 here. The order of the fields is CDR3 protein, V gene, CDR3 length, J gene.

SAPGLAETRYQETQY	TRBV20-1	15	TRBJ2-5
ASSQAAREYEQY	TRBV4-2	12	TRBJ2-7
AISAGRPNTGELF	TRBV10-3	13	TRBJ2-2
ASSFGSDGETQY	TRBV11-2	12	TRBJ2-5
ASSGTSPNQETQY	TRBV5-1	13	TRBJ2-5
ASSDRSGLVGELF	TRBV10-2	13	TRBJ2-2
ASIPGQGNQPQH	TRBV12-3/TRBV12-4	12	TRBJ1-5
AISESGQGAADTQY	TRBV10-3	14	TRBJ2-3
AISEFGGGYT	TRBV10-3	10	TRBJ1-2
ASSQPQATDTQY	TRBV5-1	12	TRBJ2-3
ASSLAGARGNIQY	TRBV7-2	13	TRBJ2-4